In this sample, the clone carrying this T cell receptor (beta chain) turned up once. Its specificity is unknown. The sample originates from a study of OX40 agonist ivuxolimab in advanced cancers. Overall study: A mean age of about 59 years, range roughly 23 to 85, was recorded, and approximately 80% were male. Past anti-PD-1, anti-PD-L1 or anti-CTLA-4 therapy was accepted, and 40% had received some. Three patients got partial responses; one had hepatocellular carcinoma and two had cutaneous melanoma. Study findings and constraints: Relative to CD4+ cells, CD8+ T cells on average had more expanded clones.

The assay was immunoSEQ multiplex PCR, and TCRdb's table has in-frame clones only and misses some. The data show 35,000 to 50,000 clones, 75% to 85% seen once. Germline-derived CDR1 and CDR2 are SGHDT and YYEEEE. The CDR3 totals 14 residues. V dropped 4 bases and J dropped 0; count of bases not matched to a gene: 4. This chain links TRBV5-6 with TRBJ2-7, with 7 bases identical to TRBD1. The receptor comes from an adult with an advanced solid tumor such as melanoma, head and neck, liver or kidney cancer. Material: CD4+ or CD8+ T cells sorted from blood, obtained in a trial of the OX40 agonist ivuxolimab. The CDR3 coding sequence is TGTGCCAGCAGCAGGGGACAGACCTCCTACGAGCAGTACTTC. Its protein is CASSRGQTSYEQYF. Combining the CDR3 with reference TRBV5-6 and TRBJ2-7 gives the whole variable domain DAGVTQSPTHLIKTRGQQVTLRCSPKSGHDTVSWYQQALGQGPQFIFQYYEEEERQRGNFPDRFSGHQFPNYSSELNVNALLLGDSALYLCASSRGQTSYEQYFGPGTRLTVT.